A single TCR beta chain is shown here with its context. Antigen specificity is unknown. The data are from a study of blood T cells in healthy people across ages. Study results and caveats: The study found more naive CD4+ cells and higher diversity in long-lived than aged donors.

With a J-beta primer mix and a sample-barcoded 5' primer, a second PCR ran 7 to 11 cycles. MiXCR, run by TCRdb on the 5' RACE reads, gives a single entry per CDR3 protein. The table lists fewer than 1.5 million distinct CDR3 sequences, 42% of them singletons. Germline CDR1 SGHTA, CDR2 FQGTGA. This CDR3 is 14 amino acids long. The V end was cut by 2 bases, the J end by 12 bases, with 17 bases between. Sample: blood. The sequence derives from a woman under 30 in good health. The chain carries TRBV7-3 and TRBJ2-4; no clear D. Here the CDR3 DNA reads TGTGCCAGCAGCTTAGAGGCCCACAGTAAAGATCAGTACTTC. This encodes CASSLEAHSKDQYF.